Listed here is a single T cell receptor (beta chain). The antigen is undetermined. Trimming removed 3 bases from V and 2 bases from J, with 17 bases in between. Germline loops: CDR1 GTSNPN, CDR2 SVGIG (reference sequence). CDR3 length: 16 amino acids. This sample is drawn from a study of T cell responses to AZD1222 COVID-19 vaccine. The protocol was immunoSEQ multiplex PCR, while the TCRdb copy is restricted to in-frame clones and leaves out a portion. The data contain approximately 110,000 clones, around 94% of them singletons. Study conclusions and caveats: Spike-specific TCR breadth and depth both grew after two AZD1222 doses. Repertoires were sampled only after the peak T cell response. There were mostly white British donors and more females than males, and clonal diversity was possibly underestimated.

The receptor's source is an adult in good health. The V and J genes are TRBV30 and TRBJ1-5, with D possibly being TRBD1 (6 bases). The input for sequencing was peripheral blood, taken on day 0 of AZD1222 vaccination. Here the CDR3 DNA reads TGTGCCTGGAGCAGGGGTATTTATTTGGGCAATCAGCCCCAGCATTTT. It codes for CAWSRGIYLGNQPQHF.